These T cell receptor beta chains were read from a single sample in a study of blood T cells in healthy people across ages. TCRdb recomputed calls from the 5' RACE reads with MiXCR, one row per CDR3 protein. The data contain some 900,000 distinct CDR3 sequences, 45% to 50% of them seen just once; the ten biggest clones take up over 10%. Sequencing used blood. Every receptor here comes from a man aged 25-45 years in good health. Each CDR3 is given with its conserved first and last residue. Fields, in order: J gene, V gene, CDR3 protein.

>TRBJ2-3|TRBV5-1
CASSSEGQRFSTDTQYF
>TRBJ2-7|TRBV2
CASTWDRVYEQYF
>TRBJ2-2|TRBV25-1
CASSVGTGLLANTGELFF
>TRBJ2-3|TRBV7-2
CASSSASGGATDTQYF
>TRBJ1-1|TRBV28
CASSLSAGYAEAFF
>TRBJ1-2|TRBV7-9
CASSFTGTGEYYGYTF
>TRBJ2-7|TRBV10-3
CAISEVSGNEQYF
>TRBJ2-1|TRBV4-3
CASSPDQKGFGEQFF
>TRBJ1-5|TRBV5-6
CASSQNQPQHF
>TRBJ2-1|TRBV6-1
CASSAHRTGGNEQFF
>TRBJ1-2|TRBV9
CASSVGGTGGVRGYTF
>TRBJ1-2|TRBV24-1
CATSDLGGYGYTF
>TRBJ2-1|TRBV12-3/TRBV12-4
CASSSTGTGVHEQFF
>TRBJ2-1|TRBV10-3
CAISDTGIPGDEQFF
>TRBJ1-2|TRBV25-1
CASRDSRLYGYTF
>TRBJ2-7|TRBV30
CAWNRGTASYEQYF
>TRBJ1-5|TRBV7-8
CASSLDRGLNQPQHF
>TRBJ2-3|TRBV27
CASSTSLTDTQYF
>TRBJ2-1|TRBV5-1
CASSLASASGGGYNEQFF
>TRBJ2-1|TRBV9
CASSASGGASYNEQFF
>TRBJ2-1|TRBV5-1
CASSPEGGGRTSEQFF
>TRBJ2-1|TRBV10-3
CAISESMGLGEQFF
>TRBJ1-6|TRBV6-5
CANSPFGPAPNSPLHF